This section outlines one T cell receptor (beta chain) sequence together with its context. The antigen is undetermined. Reared together, all three twin pairs probably met the same infectious agents and vaccines. TCRdb ran MiXCR on the 5' RACE reads and lists one entry per CDR3 protein. The sample carries roughly 340,000 distinct CDR3 sequences, over 25% recorded once. Trimming removed 6 bases from V and 4 bases from J, with 15 bases in between. Germline assignment: CDR1 DFQATT and CDR2 SNEGSKA (reference sequence). The CDR3 spans 13 residues. This record comes from a study of identical twins' blood T cells. The study's findings and limits: Environmental influences on twin similarity could not be excluded.

The source is a woman between 18 and 55 years old in good health. The chain is built from TRBV20-1 and TRBJ1-2; D uncertain. The sequencing input was PBMCs. CDR3 loop: CSAGLVAPYGYTF. In DNA, the CDR3 is TGCAGTGCCGGTTTGGTAGCCCCCTATGGCTACACCTTC.